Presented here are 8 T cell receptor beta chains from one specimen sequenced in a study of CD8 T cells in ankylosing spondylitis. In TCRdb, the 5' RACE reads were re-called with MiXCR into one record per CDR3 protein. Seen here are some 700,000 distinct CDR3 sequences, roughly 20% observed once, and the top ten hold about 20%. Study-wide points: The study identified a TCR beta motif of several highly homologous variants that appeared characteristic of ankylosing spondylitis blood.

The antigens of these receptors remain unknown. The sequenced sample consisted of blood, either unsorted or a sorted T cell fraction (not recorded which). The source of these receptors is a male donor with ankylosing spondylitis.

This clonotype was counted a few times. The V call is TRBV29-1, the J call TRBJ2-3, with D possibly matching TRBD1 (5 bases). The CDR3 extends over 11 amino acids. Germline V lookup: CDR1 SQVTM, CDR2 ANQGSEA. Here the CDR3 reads CKAQGTDTQYF. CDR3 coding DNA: TGCAAAGCACAGGGCACAGATACGCAGTATTTT.

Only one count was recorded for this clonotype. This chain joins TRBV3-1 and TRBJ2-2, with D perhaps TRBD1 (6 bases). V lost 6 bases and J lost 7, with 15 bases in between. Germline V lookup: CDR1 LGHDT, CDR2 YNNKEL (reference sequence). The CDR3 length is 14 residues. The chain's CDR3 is CASSLRDTLGELFF. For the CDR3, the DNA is TGTGCCAGCAGTCTCCGGGACACCCTCGGGGAGCTGTTTTTT.

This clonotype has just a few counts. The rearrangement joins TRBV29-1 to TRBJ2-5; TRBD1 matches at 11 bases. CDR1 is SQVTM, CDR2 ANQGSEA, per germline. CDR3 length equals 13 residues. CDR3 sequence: CSYGQGAGETQYF. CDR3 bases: TGCAGTTATGGACAGGGGGCAGGGGAGACCCAGTACTTC.

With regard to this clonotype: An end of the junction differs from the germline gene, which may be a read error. CDR3 sequence: CSVDWLAGEQLF. The CDR3 DNA reads TGCAGCGTTGACTGGCTAGCTGGGGAGCAGCTCTTC. V usage is TRBV29-1 and J usage is TRBJ2-1; D perhaps matches TRBD2 (5 bases). Germline values: CDR1 SQVTM, CDR2 ANQGSEA. This CDR3 spans 12 amino acids.

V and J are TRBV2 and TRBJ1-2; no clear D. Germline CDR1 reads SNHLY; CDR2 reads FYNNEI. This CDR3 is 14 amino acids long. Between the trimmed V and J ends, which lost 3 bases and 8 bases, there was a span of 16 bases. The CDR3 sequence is CASSESPLPVGYTF. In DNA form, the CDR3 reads TGTGCCAGCAGTGAGTCGCCCCTCCCTGTCGGCTACACCTTC.

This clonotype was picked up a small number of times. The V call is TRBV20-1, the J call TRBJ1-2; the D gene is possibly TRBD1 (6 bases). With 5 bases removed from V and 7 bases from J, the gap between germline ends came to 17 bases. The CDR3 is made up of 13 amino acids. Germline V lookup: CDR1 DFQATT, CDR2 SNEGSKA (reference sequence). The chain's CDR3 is CSAGPDRISGYTF. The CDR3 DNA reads TGCAGTGCTGGACCTGACAGGATATCTGGCTACACCTTC.

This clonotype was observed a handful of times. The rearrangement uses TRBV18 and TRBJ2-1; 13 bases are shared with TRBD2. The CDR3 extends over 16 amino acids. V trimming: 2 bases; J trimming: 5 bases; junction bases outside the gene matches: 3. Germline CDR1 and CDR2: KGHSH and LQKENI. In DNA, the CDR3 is TGTGCCAGCTCACCAGACGGACTAGCGGGAGACAATGAGCAGTTCTTC. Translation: CASSPDGLAGDNEQFF.

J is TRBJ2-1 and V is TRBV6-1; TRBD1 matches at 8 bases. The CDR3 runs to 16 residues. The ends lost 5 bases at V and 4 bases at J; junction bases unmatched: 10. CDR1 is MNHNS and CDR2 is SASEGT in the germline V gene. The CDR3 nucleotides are TGTGCCAGCAGTCCGTCAGGGGGCAAGGGGTACAATGAGCAGTTCTTC. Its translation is CASSPSGGKGYNEQFF.